Below are 27 T cell receptor beta chains sequenced from a single sample in a study of blood T cell repertoires in COVID-19 (dated by TCRdb to the early 2020s). Receptor amplification or capture employed the immunoSEQ multiplex PCR assay. Imported from immuneACCESS, the table was reduced by TCRdb to in-frame sequences with V and J called. These copies leave out some clones; in studies compared against another copy, an unresolved V gene accounts for under half, and the cause of the remainder is not known. The sample includes fewer than 250,000 clones, with approximately 90% observed a single time. The top ten hold 0.72% of the sample. The sample comprised peripheral blood. The origin of the receptors is a man between 40 and 49 years old with acute or convalescent COVID-19.

The chain uses TRBV7-2 and TRBJ2-7, with TRBD2 matching 9 bases. J gave up 6 bases and V 5 bases, and 11 bases lay outside the gene matches. CDR3 length: 15 amino acids. The germline V gene encodes CDR1 SGHTA and CDR2 FQGNSA. This CDR3 is CASSLDSGRVSEQYF. CDR3 coding DNA: TGTGCCAGCAGCCTCGATAGCGGGAGAGTCTCCGAGCAGTACTTC. The full variable domain, its missing parts supplied by reference TRBV7-2 and TRBJ2-7, is GAGVSQSPSNKVTEKGKDVELRCDPISGHTALYWYRQSLGQGLEFLIYFQGNSAPDKSGLPSDRFSAERTGGSVSTLTIQRTQQEDSAVYLCASSLDSGRVSEQYFGPGTRLTVT.

The chain has TRBV28 and TRBJ2-7, with a possible D match to TRBD2 (5 bases). Germline CDR1 reads MDHEN; CDR2 reads SYDVKM. V lost 1 base and J 5 bases, leaving 12 bases between the germline ends. The CDR3 has 14 residues. Written as DNA, the CDR3 is TGTGCCAGCAGTTTATACTTAGCGAGGGACGAGCAGTACTTC. This encodes CASSLYLARDEQYF.

DNA of the CDR3: TGTGCCAGCAGCTTAGGGAACGTCGGAGACGAGCAGTACTTC. Amino acids: CASSLGNVGDEQYF. V is TRBV11-3 and J is TRBJ2-7, with no clear D. The germline CDR1 and CDR2 sequences are SGHNT and YENEEA. V gave up 1 base and J gave up 5 bases, with 12 bases separating them. The CDR3 consists of 14 residues.

The CDR3: CASSQVEGQGPPGAFF. CDR3 bases: TGCGCCAGCAGCCAAGTCGAGGGACAGGGCCCCCCTGGAGCTTTCTTT. This chain links TRBV4-3 with TRBJ1-1, with 9 bases identical to TRBD1. This CDR3 has 16 residues. Trimming at V came to 1 base and at J to 10 bases, leaving 13 bases not matched to a gene. Germline lookup yields CDR1 LGHNA and CDR2 YSLEER.

The rearrangement uses TRBV15 and TRBJ2-6, with D uncertain. CDR1 and CDR2 from the germline V gene are LNHNV and YYDKDF (reference sequence). The CDR3 contains 18 residues. Trimming took 4 bases from V and 2 from J, leaving 18 bases between them. The CDR3 DNA reads TGTGCCACCAGCATGGTAAAAGTCTCAAGCCCTGGGGCCAACGTCCTGACTTTC. This sequence encodes CATSMVKVSSPGANVLTF.

This clone was seen a single time. The chain uses TRBV19 and TRBJ2-3, with D tentatively TRBD2 (5 bases). Germline CDR1 reads LNHDA; CDR2 reads SQIVND (reference sequence). The CDR3 runs 14 residues. The ends were cut back, 4 bases at V and 6 bases at J, with 14 bases in the middle. The CDR3 nucleotides are TGTGCCAGTAGTACCTCCGGGATCGGGGATACGCAGTATTTT. Translated, it gives CASSTSGIGDTQYF.

CDR3 amino acids: CASKGLAGVNEQFF. The CDR3, as DNA: TGTGCCAGTAAGGGACTAGCGGGGGTCAATGAGCAGTTCTTC. This chain joins TRBV19 and TRBJ2-1; 14 nucleotides match TRBD2. CDR1 and CDR2 (germline): LNHDA, SQIVND (reference sequence). After removal of 7 bases from V and 6 bases from J, the junction contained 2 bases not matched to a gene. The CDR3 has 14 residues.

This clone has a single count. This chain joins TRBV18 and TRBJ2-7, with TRBD2 matching over 7 bases. CDR1 and CDR2 from the germline V gene are KGHSH and LQKENI. This CDR3 is 13 amino acids long. The trim removed 3 bases at V and 7 bases at J, leaving 6 bases unmatched. The CDR3 loop is CASSPGPGGEQYF. DNA for the CDR3: TGTGCCAGCTCACCGGGGCCGGGGGGAGAGCAGTACTTC.

The V call is TRBV7-8, the J call TRBJ2-7; D gene uncertain. This CDR3 is built from 13 residues. The V end was cut by 1 base, the J end by 2 bases, with 6 bases between. CDR1 is SGHVS and CDR2 is FQNEAQ in the germline V gene. The CDR3 loop reads CASSLDRAYEQYF. The CDR3 DNA reads TGTGCCAGCAGCTTAGATAGAGCCTACGAGCAGTACTTC.

As to this clone: An end of the junction does not agree with germline; a read error may underlie this. CDR3 sequence (DNA): TGTGCCAGCAGTACTGCAGGGGTCGGGTCACCCCTCCACTTT. This codes for CASSTAGVGSPLHF. V is TRBV19 and J is TRBJ1-6; TRBD1 might be the D (6 bases). The CDR3 has 14 residues. Germline V gene data show CDR1 as LNHDA and CDR2 as SQIVND (reference sequence).

The V call is TRBV5-1, the J call TRBJ2-2; 9 bases agree with TRBD2. CDR3 length: 16 amino acids. Germline values: CDR1 SGHRS, CDR2 YFSETQ. With V trimmed by 6 bases and J by 0 bases, 6 bases remained unmatched. As DNA, the CDR3 is TGCGCCAGCAAGTCGACTAGCGGTACGAACACCGGGGAGCTGTTTTTT. This encodes CASKSTSGTNTGELFF.

The chain employs TRBV19 and TRBJ2-5, with D maybe TRBD2 (7 bases). V was pared by 7 bases and J by 3 bases, with 15 bases between. This CDR3 spans 14 amino acids. In germline, CDR1 is LNHDA, CDR2 SQIVND (reference sequence). The chain's CDR3 is CASTPGGSKETQYF. The CDR3, as DNA: TGTGCCAGTACCCCGGGGGGCAGCAAAGAGACCCAGTACTTC. The entire variable domain, with the rest obtained from reference TRBV19 and TRBJ2-5, is as follows: DGGITQSPKYLFRKEGQNVTLSCEQNLNHDAMYWYRQDPGQGLRLIYYSQIVNDFQKGDIAEGYSVSREKKESFPLTVTSAQKNPTAFYLCASTPGGSKETQYFGPGTRLLVL.

The gene calls are TRBV27 and TRBJ2-3; 12 nucleotides match TRBD2. This CDR3 contains 17 residues. Per the germline V gene, CDR1 is MNHEY and CDR2 is SMNVEV (reference sequence). V lost 7 bases, J lost 4 bases, and 12 bases stayed unmatched. The CDR3, as DNA: TGTGCCAGCACCTCAAGACTAGCGGGAGAAGGGGCAGATACGCAGTATTTT. It specifies CASTSRLAGEGADTQYF.

The chain has TRBV27 and TRBJ1-1, with TRBD1 identical over 12 bases. Trimming cost V 6 bases and J 1 base; bases outside gene matches: 0. There are 14 residues in the CDR3. Per the germline V gene, CDR1 is MNHEY and CDR2 is SMNVEV (reference sequence). CDR3 DNA sequence: TGTGCCAGCAGGGGACAGGGGGCGAACACTGAAGCTTTCTTT. Encoded protein: CASRGQGANTEAFF.

The V and J genes are TRBV13 and TRBJ1-4; D is ambiguous. Trimming left V 4 bases short and J 1 base short, with 7 bases between. The CDR3 runs to 14 residues. CDR1 PRHDT and CDR2 FYEKMQ come from the germline V gene (reference sequence). CDR3 nucleotide sequence: TGTGCCAGCAGCTGGGCGGGAACTAATGAAAAACTGTTTTTT. It is translated as CASSWAGTNEKLFF.

This clone appeared a single time. This chain joins TRBV5-6 and TRBJ2-3; D gene ambiguous. Trimming removed 1 base from V and 0 bases from J, with 9 bases in between. Germline V CDR1 and CDR2: SGHDT, YYEEEE. CDR3 size: 15 residues. The CDR3 coding sequence is TGTGCCAGCAGCTTGTCTTCTCCGAGCACAGATACGCAGTATTTT. The encoded protein is CASSLSSPSTDTQYF.

The chain couples TRBV6-5 to TRBJ1-5, with 8 bases fitting TRBD1. J was trimmed by 3 bases and V by 6 bases; bases with no gene match: 7. Germline V gives CDR1 MNHEY, CDR2 SVGAGI. The length of the CDR3 is 15 residues. This chain's CDR3 is CASRVTGAYNQPQHF. In DNA, the CDR3 is TGTGCCAGCAGGGTGACAGGGGCCTACAATCAGCCCCAGCATTTT.

Only one count was recorded for this clone. The CDR3 spells CASSFSGSYEQYF. The CDR3 coding sequence is TGCGCCAGCAGCTTTTCAGGATCCTACGAGCAGTACTTC. This chain uses TRBV5-1 with TRBJ2-7; D remains ambiguous. Germline V lookup: CDR1 SGHRS, CDR2 YFSETQ. V was trimmed by 2 bases and J by 1 base, leaving 7 bases between them. The CDR3 contains 13 residues.

This chain connects TRBV28 to TRBJ2-7, with TRBD2 matching 8 bases. CDR1 is MDHEN and CDR2 is SYDVKM in the germline V gene. The CDR3 is 17 residues long. With 4 bases clipped from V and 1 base from J, the junction kept 12 bases outside the gene matches. The CDR3 here is CASSSQLSGSRSYEQYF. The CDR3 nucleotides read TGTGCCAGCAGTTCCCAACTCAGCGGGAGCAGGTCCTACGAGCAGTACTTC.

J is TRBJ1-1 and V is TRBV4-1; D is uncertain. The CDR3 sequence is 15 residues long. V lost 1 base and J lost 3, with 12 bases in between. Germline loops: CDR1 MGHRA, CDR2 YSYEKL. The CDR3: CASSQGRLADTEAFF. In DNA form, the CDR3 reads TGCGCCAGCAGCCAAGGTCGATTGGCGGACACTGAAGCTTTCTTT.

The chain employs TRBV19 and TRBJ2-1, with D perhaps TRBD2 (6 bases). Germline-derived CDR1 and CDR2 are LNHDA and SQIVND (reference sequence). The CDR3 runs to 19 residues. Trimming cost V 0 bases and J 7 bases, with 25 bases left between them. DNA for the CDR3: TGTGCCAGTAGTATAGATGGGAGGACTATTCCTCCCATTCTGAATGAGCAGTTCTTC. Its translation: CASSIDGRTIPPILNEQFF.

The chain links TRBV5-1 to TRBJ1-3; D is perhaps TRBD1 (6 bases). The germline V gene encodes CDR1 SGHRS and CDR2 YFSETQ. V lost 2 bases and J 0 bases, leaving 12 bases between the germline ends. This CDR3 has 16 amino acids. The CDR3 DNA reads TGCGCCAGCAGCTTTGGGACATCGAGCTCTGGAAACACCATATATTTT. This codes for CASSFGTSSSGNTIYF. The entire variable domain, with the rest obtained from reference TRBV5-1 and TRBJ1-3, is as follows: KAGVTQTPRYLIKTRGQQVTLSCSPISGHRSVSWYQQTPGQGLQFLFEYFSETQRNKGNFPGRFSGRQFSNSRSEMNVSTLELGDSALYLCASSFGTSSSGNTIYFGEGSWLTVV.

The chain uses TRBV28 and TRBJ2-7; 7 bases align to TRBD1. The J segment lost 4 bases and the V segment lost 11 bases, leaving 5 bases of the junction unmatched. Germline V gene lookup returns CDR1 MDHEN and CDR2 SYDVKM. The CDR3 has 11 residues. The CDR3 spells CAAGTVYEQYF. The CDR3 nucleotides read TGTGCCGCCGGGACAGTGTACGAGCAGTACTTC.

The gene calls are TRBV7-9 and TRBJ2-2; TRBD2 agrees at 8 bases. The CDR3 runs to 17 residues. The V segment lost 3 bases and the J segment 5 bases; nucleotides outside the gene matches: 11. CDR1 is SEHNR and CDR2 is FQNEAQ in the germline V gene (reference sequence). CDR3 in DNA: TGTGCCAGCAGCTTCTCCGGTCGGGGGGGTAGGACCGGGGAGCTGTTTTTT. Amino acid sequence: CASSFSGRGGRTGELFF.

This sequence joins TRBV9 and TRBJ2-1; 10 bases are a match to TRBD2. Germline CDR1 and CDR2: SGDLS and YYNGEE. V shed 4 bases, J shed 4 bases, and the junction held 8 bases outside the gene matches. This CDR3 region has 16 residues. The CDR3 bases are TGTGCCAGCAGCACCTCGGGACTAGCGTTTTACAATGAGCAGTTCTTC. It codes for CASSTSGLAFYNEQFF.

This chain links TRBV11-3 with TRBJ2-1, with 10 nucleotides matching TRBD2. The CDR3 length is 16 residues. Trimming cost V 5 bases and J 2 bases; bases outside gene matches: 6. Germline CDR1 reads SGHNT; CDR2 reads YENEEA. In nucleotides, the CDR3 is TGTGCCAGCAGCCCCCCCCTAGCGGGGGCCTACAATGAGCAGTTCTTC. Protein product: CASSPPLAGAYNEQFF.

The chain combines TRBV6-5 with TRBJ2-1; 9 bases align to TRBD1. Germline CDR1 reads MNHEY; CDR2 reads SVGAGI. The J segment lost 6 bases and the V segment lost 6 bases, leaving 6 bases of the junction unmatched. This CDR3 spans 14 amino acids. Written as DNA, the CDR3 is TGTGCCAGCAGGCCCCGGACAGGGGTCAATGAGCAGTTCTTC. Translation gives CASRPRTGVNEQFF.